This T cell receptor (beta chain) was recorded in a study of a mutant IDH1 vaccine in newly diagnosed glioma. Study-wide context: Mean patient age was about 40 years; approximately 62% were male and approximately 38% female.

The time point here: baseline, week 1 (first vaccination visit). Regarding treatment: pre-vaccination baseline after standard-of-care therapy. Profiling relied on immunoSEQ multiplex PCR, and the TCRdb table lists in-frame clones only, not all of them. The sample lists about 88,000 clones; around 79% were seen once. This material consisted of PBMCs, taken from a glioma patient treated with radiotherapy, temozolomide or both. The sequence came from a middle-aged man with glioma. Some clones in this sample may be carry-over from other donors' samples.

The DNA of the CDR3 is TGCGCCAGCAGCTATCTAGCGGGGGCCCTCCAAGAGACCCAGTACTTC. It translates to CASSYLAGALQETQYF. The chain has TRBV5-1 and TRBJ2-5, with 10 positions matching TRBD2. Germline V gene sequence: CDR1 SGHRS, CDR2 YFSETQ. CDR3 length: 16 amino acids. V lost 3 bases to trimming and J lost 1 base; unmatched junction nucleotides: 6.